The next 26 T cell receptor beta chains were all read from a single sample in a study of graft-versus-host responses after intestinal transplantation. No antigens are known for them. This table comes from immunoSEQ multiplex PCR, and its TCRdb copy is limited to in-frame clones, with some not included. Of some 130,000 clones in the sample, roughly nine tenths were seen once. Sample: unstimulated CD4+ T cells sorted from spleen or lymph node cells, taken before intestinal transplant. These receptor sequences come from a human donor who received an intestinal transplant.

CDR3: CASSTTYRDRGFGGYTF. CDR3 DNA sequence: TGTGCCAGCAGCACAACTTACCGGGACAGGGGCTTCGGTGGCTACACCTTC. This chain links TRBV11-2 with TRBJ1-2, with TRBD1 matching 10 bases. V was pared by 5 bases and J by 7 bases, with 16 bases of the junction left unmatched. The CDR3 runs 17 residues. Germline lookup yields CDR1 SGHAT and CDR2 FQNNGV. Using reference TRBV11-2 and TRBJ1-2 for the parts outside the CDR3, the full variable domain is EAGVAQSPRYKIIEKRQSVAFWCNPISGHATLYWYQQILGQGPKLLIQFQNNGVVDDSQLPKDRFSAERLKGVDSTLKIQPAKLEDSAVYLCASSTTYRDRGFGGYTFGSGTRLTVV.

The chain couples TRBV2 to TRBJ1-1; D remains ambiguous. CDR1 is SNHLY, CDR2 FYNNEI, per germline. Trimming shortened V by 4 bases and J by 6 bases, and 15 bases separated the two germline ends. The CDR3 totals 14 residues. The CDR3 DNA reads TGTGCCAGCAGTGGAATCGAAGGTTCGGCTGAAGCTTTCTTT. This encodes CASSGIEGSAEAFF.

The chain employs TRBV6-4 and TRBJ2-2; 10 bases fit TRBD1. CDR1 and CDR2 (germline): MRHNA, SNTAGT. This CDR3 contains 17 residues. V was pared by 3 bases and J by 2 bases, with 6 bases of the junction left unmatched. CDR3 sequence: CASSERGQGTNTGELFF. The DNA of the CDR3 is TGTGCCAGCAGTGAAAGGGGACAGGGGACAAACACCGGGGAGCTGTTTTTT.

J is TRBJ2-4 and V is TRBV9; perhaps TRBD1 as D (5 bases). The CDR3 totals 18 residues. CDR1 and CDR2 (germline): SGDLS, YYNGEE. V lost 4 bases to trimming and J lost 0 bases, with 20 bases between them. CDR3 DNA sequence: TGTGCCAGCAGCCCAGGACAAACTCCTTATCTAGCCAAAAACATTCAGTACTTC. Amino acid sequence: CASSPGQTPYLAKNIQYF.

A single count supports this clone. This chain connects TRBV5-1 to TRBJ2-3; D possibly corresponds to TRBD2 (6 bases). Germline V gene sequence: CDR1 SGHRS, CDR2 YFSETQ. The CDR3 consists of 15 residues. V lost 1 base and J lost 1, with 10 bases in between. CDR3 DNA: TGCGCCAGCAGCTTGTCGCCTAGCGGCACAGATACGCAGTATTTT. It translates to CASSLSPSGTDTQYF.

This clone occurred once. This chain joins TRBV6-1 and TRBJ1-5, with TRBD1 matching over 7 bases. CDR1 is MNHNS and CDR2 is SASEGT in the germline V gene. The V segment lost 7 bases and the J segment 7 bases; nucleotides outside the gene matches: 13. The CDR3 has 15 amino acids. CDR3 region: CASTENRGQRQPQHF. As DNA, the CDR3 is TGTGCCAGCACCGAGAACCGGGGACAGCGCCAGCCCCAGCATTTT.

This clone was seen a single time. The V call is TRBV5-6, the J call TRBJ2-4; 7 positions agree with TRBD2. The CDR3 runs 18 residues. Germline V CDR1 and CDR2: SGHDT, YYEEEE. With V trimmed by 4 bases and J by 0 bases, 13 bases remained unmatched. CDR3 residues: CASSVRAGAGLAKNIQYF. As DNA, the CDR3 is TGTGCCAGCAGCGTACGTGCGGGAGCGGGGTTAGCCAAAAACATTCAGTACTTC.

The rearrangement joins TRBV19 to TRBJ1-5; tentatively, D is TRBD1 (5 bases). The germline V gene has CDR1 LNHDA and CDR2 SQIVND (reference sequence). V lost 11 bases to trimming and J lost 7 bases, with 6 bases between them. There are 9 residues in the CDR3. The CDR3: CAGGQPQHF. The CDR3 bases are TGTGCCGGGGGACAGCCCCAGCATTTT.

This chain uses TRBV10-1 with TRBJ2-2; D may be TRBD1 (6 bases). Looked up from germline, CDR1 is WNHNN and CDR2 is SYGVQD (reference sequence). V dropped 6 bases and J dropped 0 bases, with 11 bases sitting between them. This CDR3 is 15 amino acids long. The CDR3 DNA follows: TGCGCCAGCAGCCCAGGGGCGGCGAACACCGGGGAGCTGTTTTTT. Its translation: CASSPGAANTGELFF.

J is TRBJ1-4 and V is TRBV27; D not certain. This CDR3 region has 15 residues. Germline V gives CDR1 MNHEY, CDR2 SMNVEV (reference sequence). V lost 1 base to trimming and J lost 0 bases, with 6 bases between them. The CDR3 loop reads CASSLWGATNEKLFF. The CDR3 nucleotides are TGTGCCAGCAGTTTATGGGGTGCAACTAATGAAAAACTGTTTTTT. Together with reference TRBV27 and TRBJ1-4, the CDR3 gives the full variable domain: EAQVTQNPRYLITVTGKKLTVTCSQNMNHEYMSWYRQDPGLGLRQIYYSMNVEVTDKGDVPEGYKVSRKEKRNFPLILESPSPNQTSLYFCASSLWGATNEKLFFGSGTQLSVL.

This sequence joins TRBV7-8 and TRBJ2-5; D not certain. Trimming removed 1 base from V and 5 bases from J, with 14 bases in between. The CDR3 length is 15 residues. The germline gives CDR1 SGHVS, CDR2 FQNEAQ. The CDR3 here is CASSLEARRAETQYF. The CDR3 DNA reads TGTGCCAGCAGCTTAGAGGCACGGAGAGCGGAGACCCAGTACTTC.

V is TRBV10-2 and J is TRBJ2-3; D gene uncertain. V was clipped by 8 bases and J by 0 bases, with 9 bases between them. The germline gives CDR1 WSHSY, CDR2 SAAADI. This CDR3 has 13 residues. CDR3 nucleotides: TGCGCCAGCCTCCCAGAAAGCACAGATACGCAGTATTTT. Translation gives CASLPESTDTQYF.

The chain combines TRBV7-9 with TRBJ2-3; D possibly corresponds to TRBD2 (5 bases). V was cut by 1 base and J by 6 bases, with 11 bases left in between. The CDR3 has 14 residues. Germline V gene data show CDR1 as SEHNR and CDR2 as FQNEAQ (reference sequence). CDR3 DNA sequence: TGTGCCAGCAGCTTAGGTACACCGGGGGATACGCAGTATTTT. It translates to CASSLGTPGDTQYF.

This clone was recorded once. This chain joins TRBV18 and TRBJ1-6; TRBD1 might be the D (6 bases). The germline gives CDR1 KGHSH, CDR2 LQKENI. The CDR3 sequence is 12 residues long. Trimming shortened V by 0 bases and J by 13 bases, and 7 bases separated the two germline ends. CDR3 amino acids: CASSPPTGPLHF. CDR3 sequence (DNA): TGTGCCAGCTCACCACCTACAGGGCCCCTCCACTTT.

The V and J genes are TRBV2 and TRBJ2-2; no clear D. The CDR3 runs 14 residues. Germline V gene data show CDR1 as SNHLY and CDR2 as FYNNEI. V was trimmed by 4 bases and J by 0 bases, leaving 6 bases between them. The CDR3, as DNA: TGTGCCAGCAGTGGAGTGGCGAACACCGGGGAGCTGTTTTTT. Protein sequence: CASSGVANTGELFF.

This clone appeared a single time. The CDR3, as DNA: TGTGCCTGGAGTGTAAAGGGGTTCGGTCAGCCCCAGCATTTT. Its protein product is CAWSVKGFGQPQHF. J is TRBJ1-5 and V is TRBV30; tentative D call: TRBD1 (5 bases). Deletions cut 0 bases from V and 6 bases from J, with 12 bases between. This CDR3 comprises 14 residues. The V gene's germline CDR1 is GTSNPN and CDR2 SVGIG (reference sequence).

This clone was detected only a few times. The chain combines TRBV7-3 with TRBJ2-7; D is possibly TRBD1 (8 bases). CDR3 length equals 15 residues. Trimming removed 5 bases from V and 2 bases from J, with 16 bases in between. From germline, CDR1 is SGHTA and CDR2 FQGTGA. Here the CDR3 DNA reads TGTGCCAGCAGCGAACAGGGGGGGCCTCCCTACGAGCAGTACTTC. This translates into CASSEQGGPPYEQYF.

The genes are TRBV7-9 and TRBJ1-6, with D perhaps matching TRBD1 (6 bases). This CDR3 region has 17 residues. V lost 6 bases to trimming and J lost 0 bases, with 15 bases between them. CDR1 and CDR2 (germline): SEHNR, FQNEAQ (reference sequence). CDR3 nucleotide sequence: TGTGCCAGCAGTTCTAGGACAGCTAGCTCCTATAATTCACCCCTCCACTTT. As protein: CASSSRTASSYNSPLHF.

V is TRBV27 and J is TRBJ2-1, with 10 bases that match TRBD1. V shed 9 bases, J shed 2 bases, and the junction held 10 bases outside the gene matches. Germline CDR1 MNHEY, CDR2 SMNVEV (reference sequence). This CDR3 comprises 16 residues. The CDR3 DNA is TGTGCCAGTGACAGGGGGCAAACGCTAACCTACAATGAGCAGTTCTTC. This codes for CASDRGQTLTYNEQFF.

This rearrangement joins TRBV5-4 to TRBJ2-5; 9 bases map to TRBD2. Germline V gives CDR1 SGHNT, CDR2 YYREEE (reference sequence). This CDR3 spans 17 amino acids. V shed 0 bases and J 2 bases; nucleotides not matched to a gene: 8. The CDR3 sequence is CASSLAIGGGGQETQYF. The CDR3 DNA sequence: TGTGCCAGCAGCTTGGCCATAGGCGGGGGGGGACAAGAGACCCAGTACTTC.

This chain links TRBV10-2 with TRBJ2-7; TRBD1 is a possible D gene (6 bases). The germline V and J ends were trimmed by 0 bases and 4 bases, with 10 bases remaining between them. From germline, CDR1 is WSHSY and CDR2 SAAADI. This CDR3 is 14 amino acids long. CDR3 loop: CASSESGTLYEQYF. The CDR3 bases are TGCGCCAGCAGTGAGTCAGGGACACTATACGAGCAGTACTTC.

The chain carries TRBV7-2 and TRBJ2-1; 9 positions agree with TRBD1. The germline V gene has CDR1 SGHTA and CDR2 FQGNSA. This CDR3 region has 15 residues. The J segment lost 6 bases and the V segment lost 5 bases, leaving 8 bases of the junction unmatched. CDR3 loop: CASSPGQGLANEQFF. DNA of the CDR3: TGTGCCAGCAGCCCTGGACAGGGGTTGGCCAATGAGCAGTTCTTC.

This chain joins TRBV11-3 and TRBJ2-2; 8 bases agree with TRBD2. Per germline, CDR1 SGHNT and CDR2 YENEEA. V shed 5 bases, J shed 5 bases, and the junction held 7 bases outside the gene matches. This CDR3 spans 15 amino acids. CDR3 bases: TGTGCCAGCAGCCCCCCGACGGGAGGGACCGGGGAGCTGTTTTTT. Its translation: CASSPPTGGTGELFF.

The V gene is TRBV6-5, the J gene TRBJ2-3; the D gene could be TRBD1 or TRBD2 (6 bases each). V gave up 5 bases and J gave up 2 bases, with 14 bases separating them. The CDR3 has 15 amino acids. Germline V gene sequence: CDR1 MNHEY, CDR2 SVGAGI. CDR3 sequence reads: CASSPRGRATDTQYF. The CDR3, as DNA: TGTGCCAGCAGTCCCCGGGGGCGGGCCACAGATACGCAGTATTTT.

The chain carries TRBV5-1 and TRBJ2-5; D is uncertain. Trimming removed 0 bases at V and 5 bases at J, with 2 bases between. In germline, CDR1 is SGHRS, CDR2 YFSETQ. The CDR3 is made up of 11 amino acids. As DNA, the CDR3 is TGCGCCAGCAGCTTGGATGAGACCCAGTACTTC. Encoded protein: CASSLDETQYF.

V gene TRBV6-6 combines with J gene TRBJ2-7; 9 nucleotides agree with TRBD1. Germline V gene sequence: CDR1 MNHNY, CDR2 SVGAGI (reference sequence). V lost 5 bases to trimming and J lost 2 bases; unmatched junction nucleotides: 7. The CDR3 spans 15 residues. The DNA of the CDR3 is TGTGCCAGCAGTCCCTCCGGGACAGGGACCTACGAGCAGTACTTC. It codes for CASSPSGTGTYEQYF.